The text below deals with one T cell receptor beta chain. Its specificity is not known. The data derive from a study of monozygotic twins with inflammatory bowel disease. TCRdb re-called the 5' RACE reads; one entry per CDR3 protein, DNA not given. The repertoire table contains over 350,000 distinct CDR3 sequences. Study-wide points: Treatment differences in immunosuppression may have added variability to the repertoires of patients. Among twins, concordant and discordant pairs did not differ in repertoire similarity, possibly from limited power. Distinct T cell subtypes could not be told apart.

This receptor was taken from a human donor with ulcerative colitis or Crohn's disease, or a healthy co-twin of an affected twin (not recorded which). The material sequenced was blood.

CDR3 region: CASSLGSDRMNTEAFF. J is TRBJ1-1 and V is TRBV5-6; TCRdb proposes TRBD1, but this gene call is untestable without DNA. Germline V gene data show CDR1 as SGHDT and CDR2 as YYEEEE. The CDR3 is 16 residues long.